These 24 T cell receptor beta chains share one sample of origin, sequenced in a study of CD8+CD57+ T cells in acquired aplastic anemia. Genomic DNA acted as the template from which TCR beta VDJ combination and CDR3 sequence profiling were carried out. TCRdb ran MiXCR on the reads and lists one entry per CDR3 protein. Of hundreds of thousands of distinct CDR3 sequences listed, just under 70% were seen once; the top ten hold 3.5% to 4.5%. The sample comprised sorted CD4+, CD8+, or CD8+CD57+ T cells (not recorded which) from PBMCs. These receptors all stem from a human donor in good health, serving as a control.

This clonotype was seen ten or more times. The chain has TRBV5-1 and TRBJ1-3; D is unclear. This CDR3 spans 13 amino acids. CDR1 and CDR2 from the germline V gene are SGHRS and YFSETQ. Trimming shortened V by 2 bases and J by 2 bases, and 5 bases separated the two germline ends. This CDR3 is CASSFTAGNTIYF. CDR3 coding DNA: TGCGCCAGCAGCTTCACAGCTGGAAACACCATATATTTT. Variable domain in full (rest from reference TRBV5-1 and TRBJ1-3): KAGVTQTPRYLIKTRGQQVTLSCSPISGHRSVSWYQQTPGQGLQFLFEYFSETQRNKGNFPGRFSGRQFSNSRSEMNVSTLELGDSALYLCASSFTAGNTIYFGEGSWLTVV.

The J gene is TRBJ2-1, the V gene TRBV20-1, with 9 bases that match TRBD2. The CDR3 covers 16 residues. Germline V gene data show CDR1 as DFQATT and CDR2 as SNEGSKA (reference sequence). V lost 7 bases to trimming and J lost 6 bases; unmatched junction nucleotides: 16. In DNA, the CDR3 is TGCAGTGGATATCCAGGGACGACTAGCGGCGGCAATGAGCAGTTCTTC. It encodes CSGYPGTTSGGNEQFF.

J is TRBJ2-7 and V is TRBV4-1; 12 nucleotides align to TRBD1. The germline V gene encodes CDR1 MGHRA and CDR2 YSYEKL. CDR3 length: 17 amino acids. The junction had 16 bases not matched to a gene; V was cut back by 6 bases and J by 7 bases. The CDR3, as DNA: TGCGCCAGCAGTGAGTCGGTAGGGACAGGGGGCCGCAATGAGCAGTACTTC. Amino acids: CASSESVGTGGRNEQYF.

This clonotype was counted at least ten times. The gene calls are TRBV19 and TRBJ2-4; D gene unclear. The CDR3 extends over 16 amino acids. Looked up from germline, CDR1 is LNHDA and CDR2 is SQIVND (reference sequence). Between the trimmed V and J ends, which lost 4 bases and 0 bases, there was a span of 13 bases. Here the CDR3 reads CASSTRRPLAKNIQYF. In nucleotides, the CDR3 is TGTGCCAGTAGTACCAGACGGCCTCTAGCCAAAAACATTCAGTACTTC.

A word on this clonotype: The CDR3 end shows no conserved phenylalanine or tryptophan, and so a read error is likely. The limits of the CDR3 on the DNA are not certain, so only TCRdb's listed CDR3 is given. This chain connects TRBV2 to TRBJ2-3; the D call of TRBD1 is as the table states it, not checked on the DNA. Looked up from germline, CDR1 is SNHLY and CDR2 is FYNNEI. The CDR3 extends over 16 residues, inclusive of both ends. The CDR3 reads CASSEEEGASTEAFFG.

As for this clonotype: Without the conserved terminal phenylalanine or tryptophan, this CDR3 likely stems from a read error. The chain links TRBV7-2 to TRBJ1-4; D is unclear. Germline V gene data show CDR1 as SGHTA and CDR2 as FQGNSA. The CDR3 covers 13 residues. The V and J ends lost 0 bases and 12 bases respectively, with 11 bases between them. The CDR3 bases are TGTGCCAGCAGCTTAGCGTCCACGTTGGAACTGTTTTAT. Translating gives CASSLASTLELFY.

CDR3 loop: CSATDRYEQYF. CDR3 in DNA: TGCAGTGCGACAGACAGATACGAGCAGTACTTC. The genes are TRBV20-1 and TRBJ2-7, with D perhaps TRBD1 (5 bases). Germline lookup yields CDR1 DFQATT and CDR2 SNEGSKA (reference sequence). V lost 6 bases and J lost 4, with 10 bases in between. This CDR3 region has 11 residues.

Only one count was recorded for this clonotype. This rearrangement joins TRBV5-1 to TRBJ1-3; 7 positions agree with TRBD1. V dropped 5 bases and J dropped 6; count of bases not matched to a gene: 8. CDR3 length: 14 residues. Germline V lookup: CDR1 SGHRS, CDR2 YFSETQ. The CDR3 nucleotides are TGCGCCAGCAGGGCGGGACAGTGGAAAAACACCATATATTTT. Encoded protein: CASRAGQWKNTIYF.

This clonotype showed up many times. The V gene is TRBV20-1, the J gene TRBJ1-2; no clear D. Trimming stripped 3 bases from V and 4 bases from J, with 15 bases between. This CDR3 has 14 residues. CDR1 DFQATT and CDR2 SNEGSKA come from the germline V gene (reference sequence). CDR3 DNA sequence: TGCAGTGCTAGGGGCCTGGAGATGGGCTATGGCTACACCTTC. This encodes CSARGLEMGYGYTF.

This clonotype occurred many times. CDR3 amino acids: CASSRSPAPDTQYF. The CDR3 nucleotides read TGTGCCAGCAGTCGCTCCCCGGCGCCGGATACGCAGTATTTT. The J gene is TRBJ2-3, the V gene TRBV12-3 or TRBV12-4; D is unresolved. The ends were cut back, 5 bases at V and 6 bases at J, with 15 bases in the middle. CDR3 length equals 14 residues.

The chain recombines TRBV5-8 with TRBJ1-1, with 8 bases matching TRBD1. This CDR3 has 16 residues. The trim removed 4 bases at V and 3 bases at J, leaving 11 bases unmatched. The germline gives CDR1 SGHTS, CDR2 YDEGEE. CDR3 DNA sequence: TGTGCCAGCAGCCCGCACGGGCAGGGGGCGGACACTGAAGCTTTCTTT. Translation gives CASSPHGQGADTEAFF.

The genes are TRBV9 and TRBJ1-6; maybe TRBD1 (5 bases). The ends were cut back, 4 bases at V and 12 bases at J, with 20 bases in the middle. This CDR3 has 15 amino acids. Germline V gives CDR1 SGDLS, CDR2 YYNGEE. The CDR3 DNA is TGTGCCAGCAGCCCCGGACGGGTCAGGGAAGAACCCCTCCACTTT. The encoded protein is CASSPGRVREEPLHF.

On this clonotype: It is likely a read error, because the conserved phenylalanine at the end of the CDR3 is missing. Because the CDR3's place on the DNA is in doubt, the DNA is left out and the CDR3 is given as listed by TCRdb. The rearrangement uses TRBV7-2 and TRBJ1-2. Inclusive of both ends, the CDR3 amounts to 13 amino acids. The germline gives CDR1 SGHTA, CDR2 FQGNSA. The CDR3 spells CASSLGREGGFTV.

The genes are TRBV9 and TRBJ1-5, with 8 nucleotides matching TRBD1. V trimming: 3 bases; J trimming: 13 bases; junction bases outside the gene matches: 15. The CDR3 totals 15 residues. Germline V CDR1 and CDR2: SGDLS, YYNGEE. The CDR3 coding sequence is TGTGCCAGCAGCGCACAGGGGGTAGGTCAGCCCCAGCAGCATTTT. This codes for CASSAQGVGQPQQHF. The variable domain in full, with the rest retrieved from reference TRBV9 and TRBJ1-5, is DSGVTQTPKHLITATGQRVTLRCSPRSGDLSVYWYQQSLDQGLQFLIQYYNGEERAKGNILERFSAQQFPDLHSELNLSSLELGDSALYFCASSAQGVGQPQQHFGDGTRLSIL.

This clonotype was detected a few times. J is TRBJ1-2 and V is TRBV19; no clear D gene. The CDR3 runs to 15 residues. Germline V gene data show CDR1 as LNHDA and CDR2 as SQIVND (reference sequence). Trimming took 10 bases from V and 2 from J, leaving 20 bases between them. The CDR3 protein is CATNSLSRPNYGYTF. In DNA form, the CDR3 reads TGTGCCACGAATAGCCTCTCCCGTCCGAACTATGGCTACACCTTC.

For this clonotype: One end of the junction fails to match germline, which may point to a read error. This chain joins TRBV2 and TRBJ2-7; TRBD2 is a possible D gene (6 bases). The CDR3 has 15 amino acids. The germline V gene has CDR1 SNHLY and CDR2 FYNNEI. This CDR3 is CASSASSGLNYEPHF. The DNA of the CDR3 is TGTGCCAGCAGCGCATCGAGCGGGCTAAACTACGAGCCGCACTTC.

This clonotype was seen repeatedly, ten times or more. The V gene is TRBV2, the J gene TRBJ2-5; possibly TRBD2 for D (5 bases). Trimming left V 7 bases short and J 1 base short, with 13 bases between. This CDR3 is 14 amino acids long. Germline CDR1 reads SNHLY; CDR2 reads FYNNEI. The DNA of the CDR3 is TGTGCCAGCAAAGTTCGGGAATCCCAAGAGACCCAGTACTTC. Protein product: CASKVRESQETQYF. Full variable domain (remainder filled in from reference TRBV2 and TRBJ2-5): EPEVTQTPSHQVTQMGQEVILRCVPISNHLYFYWYRQILGQKVEFLVSFYNNEISEKSEIFDDQFSVERPDGSNFTLKIRSTKLEDSAMYFCASKVRESQETQYFGPGTRLLVL.

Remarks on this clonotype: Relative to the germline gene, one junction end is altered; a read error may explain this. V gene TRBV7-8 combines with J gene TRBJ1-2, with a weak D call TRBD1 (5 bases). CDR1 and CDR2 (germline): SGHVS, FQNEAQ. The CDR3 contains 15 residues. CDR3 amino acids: CASSLGSGGGYGYTF. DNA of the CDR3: TGTGCTAGCAGCTTAGGGTCCGGGGGGGGATATGGCTACACCTTC.

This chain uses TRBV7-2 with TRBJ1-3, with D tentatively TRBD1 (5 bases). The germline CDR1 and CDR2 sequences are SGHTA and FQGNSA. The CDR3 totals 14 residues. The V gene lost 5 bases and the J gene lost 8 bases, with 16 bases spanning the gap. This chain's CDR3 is CASSQLGLRDTIYF. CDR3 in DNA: TGTGCCAGCAGCCAATTGGGACTGCGCGACACCATATATTTT.

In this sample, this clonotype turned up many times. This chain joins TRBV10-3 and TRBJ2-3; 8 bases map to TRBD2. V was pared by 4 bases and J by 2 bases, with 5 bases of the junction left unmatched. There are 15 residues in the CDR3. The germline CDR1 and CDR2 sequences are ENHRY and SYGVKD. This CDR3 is CAISALAENTDTQYF. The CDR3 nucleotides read TGTGCCATCAGTGCACTAGCGGAAAACACAGATACGCAGTATTTT.

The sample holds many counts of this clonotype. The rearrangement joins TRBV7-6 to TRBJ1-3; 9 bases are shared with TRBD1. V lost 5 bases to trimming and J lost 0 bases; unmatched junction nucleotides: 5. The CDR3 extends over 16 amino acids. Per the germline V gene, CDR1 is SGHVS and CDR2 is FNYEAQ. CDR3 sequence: CASSPTGGNSGNTIYF. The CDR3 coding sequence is TGTGCCAGCAGCCCCACAGGGGGCAACTCTGGAAACACCATATATTTT.

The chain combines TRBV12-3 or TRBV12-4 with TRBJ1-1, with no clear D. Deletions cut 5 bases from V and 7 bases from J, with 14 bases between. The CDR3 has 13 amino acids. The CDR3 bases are TGTGCCAGCAGTCTAGTTGGGAGTTTTGAAGCTTTCTTT. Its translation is CASSLVGSFEAFF.

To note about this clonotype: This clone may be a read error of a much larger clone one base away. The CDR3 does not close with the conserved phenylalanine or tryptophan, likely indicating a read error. CDR3 protein: CASSFPRTGDTEAFL. As DNA, the CDR3 is TGTGCCAGCAGTTTTCCTAGGACAGGGGACACTGAAGCTTTCCTT. The V call is TRBV6-2 or TRBV6-3, the J call TRBJ1-1; 9 bases align to TRBD1. The V gene's germline CDR1 is MNHEY and CDR2 SVGEGT. The V gene end was trimmed by 4 bases and the J gene end by 3 bases; junction bases not matched to a gene: 6. The CDR3 totals 15 residues.

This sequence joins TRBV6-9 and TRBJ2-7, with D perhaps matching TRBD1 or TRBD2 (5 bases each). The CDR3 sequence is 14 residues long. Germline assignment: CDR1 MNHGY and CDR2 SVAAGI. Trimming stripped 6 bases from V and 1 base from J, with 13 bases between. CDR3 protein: CASSSRELSYEQYF. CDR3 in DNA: TGTGCCAGCAGCAGCAGGGAGCTATCCTACGAGCAGTACTTC.